This TCR beta chain was documented in a study of blood T cell repertoires in COVID-19. Whole-study context: Collection of acute and convalescent COVID-19 samples took place in the United States, Italy and Spain. PBMCs, B-cell-depleted T cells, or T cells provided the cDNA or gDNA that made up the material.

Original processing notes: Nucleated cell counts were estimated from reference gene primer amplification. TCRdb keeps only in-frame clones here, not all; method: immunoSEQ multiplex PCR. V, J and clone size were drawn from that table, and D and trimming were deduced from the DNA. The sample yields tens of thousands of clones, around 83% seen once. This CDR3 has 15 amino acids. Germline loops: CDR1 SGHTA, CDR2 FQGNSA. V was clipped by 3 bases and J by 5 bases, with 16 bases between them. V gene TRBV7-2 combines with J gene TRBJ1-1, with no clear D. The sequencing input was peripheral blood. This sequence originates from a human donor in a cohort sampled during active COVID-19. The CDR3 loop reads CASSFHSSRQTEAFF. CDR3 DNA sequence: TGTGCCAGCAGCTTCCATTCGAGTCGACAAACTGAAGCTTTCTTT.